This TCR beta chain is drawn from a study of blood T cell repertoires in COVID-19. Study in general: T cells, B-cell-depleted T cells, or PBMCs provided the cDNA or gDNA that served as material.

Original handling: It was from reference gene primer amplification that nucleated cell counts were estimated. The method was immunoSEQ multiplex PCR; TCRdb's version includes in-frame clones alone and lacks a portion of them. V, J and clone size are those of that table, while D and trimming were read from the DNA. This repertoire shows 150,000 to 200,000 clones, 88% found once; its top ten account for roughly 9%. Participants had their cohort set by participant-reported clinical history. The CDR3 sequence is 15 residues long. The V gene lost 1 base and the J gene lost 3 bases, with 7 bases spanning the gap. Germline values: CDR1 LNHNV, CDR2 YYDKDF (reference sequence).

The V call is TRBV15, the J call TRBJ2-6; D is undetermined. Sequenced sample: PBMCs or T cells enriched from blood (not recorded which). The TCR was taken from a young woman who had recovered from COVID-19. CDR3 DNA: TGTGCCACCAGCAGAGGGGCAGTTGGGGCCAACGTCCTGACTTTC. Translation gives CATSRGAVGANVLTF.